This TCR beta chain is drawn from a study of CD4+ T cells in melanoma. General study findings and limits: Diverse differentiation states were reported for melanoma neoantigen-specific CD4+ T cells. A reported correlation linked neoantigen-specific CD4+ T cells to CD8+, macrophage and B cell function.

In regard to this clone: Antigen unknown.

Generated by immunoSEQ multiplex PCR, the TCRdb table keeps only in-frame clones and is missing some. The table shows 110,000 to 150,000 clones, with 92% occurring only once. The CDR3 is made up of 15 amino acids. After removal of 4 bases from V and 1 base from J, the junction contained 4 bases not matched to a gene. Germline CDR1 SGHNT, CDR2 YYREEE (reference sequence). This rearrangement joins TRBV5-4 to TRBJ2-2; 7 nucleotides match TRBD2. The sequence was collected from a human donor with melanoma. CDR3 nucleotide sequence: TGTGCCAGCAGCCCACGCGGGAGGAACACCGGGGAGCTGTTTTTT. Residues: CASSPRGRNTGELFF.